The clone carrying this TCR beta chain was picked up many times. The data belong to a study of T-cell reconstitution after alpha-beta-depleted transplantation in children. Unique molecular identifiers were built into the TCRbeta library. Using its own MiXCR run on the PCR reads, TCRdb lists one record per CDR3 protein. The sample records 73,000 or so distinct CDR3 sequences, 4.9% being singletons. The V gene's germline CDR1 is LGHNA and CDR2 YNFKEQ. CDR3 length: 14 amino acids. The V gene lost 0 bases and the J gene lost 1 base, with 7 bases spanning the gap. Material: PBMCs, mostly from graft donor cells, obtained 180 days after TCRalphabeta/CD19-depleted stem cell transplant. The source of this sequence is a boy under two years old who had a stem cell transplant for acute myeloid leukemia, so the T cells may come from the graft donor. V usage is TRBV4-2 and J usage is TRBJ2-7; D remains unclear. The CDR3 here is CASSQEHLSYEQYF. CDR3 DNA: TGTGCCAGCAGCCAAGAACATCTTTCCTACGAGCAGTACTTC.